The rows below give T cell receptor beta chains drawn from one sample of a study of technical replicates of blood from several donors. Data came from immunoSEQ multiplex PCR; TCRdb stores just in-frame clones and leaves some out. The sample has roughly 100,000 clones; almost 96% are singletons. Material: T cells isolated from PBMCs. Receptors originate from a human donor in good health. CDR3s include the opening cysteine and the closing phenylalanine or tryptophan. The D gene is left open where the match is weak. Rows give clone size only sometimes, using once, few, many, or a class for an expanded clone.

J,size,V,length,D,CDR3,DNA
TRBJ1-5,-,TRBV28,17,TRBD1,CASSSRDRGFRNQPQHF,TGTGCCAGCAGTTCCCGGGACAGGGGGTTTCGCAATCAGCCCCAGCATTTT
TRBJ2-3,-,TRBV19,13,-,CASSIMGADTQYF,TGTGCCAGTAGTATTATGGGGGCGGATACGCAGTATTTT
TRBJ2-1,-,TRBV28,16,TRBD2,CASSAGLAGVADEQFF,TGTGCCAGCAGTGCCGGACTAGCGGGAGTCGCGGATGAGCAGTTCTTC
TRBJ2-7,-,TRBV27,16,TRBD1,CASSLEWRQGAREQYF,TGTGCCAGCAGTTTAGAATGGCGACAGGGGGCACGCGAGCAGTACTTC
TRBJ1-2,-,TRBV4-2,16,-,CASSQDWGGAGYGYTF,TGTGCCAGCAGCCAAGATTGGGGGGGCGCCGGCTATGGCTACACCTTC
TRBJ2-7,-,TRBV7-9,14,TRBD2,CASSLELAGVEQYF,TGTGCCAGCAGCTTAGAACTAGCGGGAGTCGAGCAGTACTTC
TRBJ1-5,once,TRBV5-5,15,-,CASSSAGVSNQPQHF,TGTGCCAGCAGCTCGGCCGGGGTTAGCAATCAGCCCCAGCATTTT
TRBJ2-2,-,TRBV6-4,14,-,CASSETVNTGELFF,TGTGCCAGCAGTGAGACAGTGAACACCGGGGAGCTGTTTTTT
TRBJ1-2,-,TRBV5-1,15,TRBD1,CASSLTGQGVYGYTF,TGCGCCAGCAGCTTGACCGGACAGGGGGTTTATGGCTACACCTTC
TRBJ2-2,-,TRBV18,16,-,CASSPWRGINTGELFF,TGTGCCAGCTCACCGTGGCGGGGTATAAACACCGGGGAGCTGTTTTTT
TRBJ1-2,-,TRBV5-6,16,-,CASSLVSGRDIYGYTF,TGTGCCAGCAGCTTGGTTAGTGGGAGGGACATATATGGCTACACCTTC
TRBJ2-1,-,TRBV7-9,14,TRBD2,CAGGTSVLSSEQFF,TGTGCCGGAGGTACTAGCGTCTTAAGCAGTGAGCAGTTCTTC
TRBJ2-7,-,TRBV10-2,13,-,CASSSGETYEQYF,TGCGCCAGCAGTTCAGGGGAGACCTACGAGCAGTACTTC
TRBJ1-5,-,TRBV7-2,15,TRBD1,CASSLRDRGGQPQHF,TGTGCCAGCAGCTTAAGGGACAGGGGAGGTCAGCCCCAGCATTTT
TRBJ1-4,-,TRBV7-9,14,-,CASSLQGAGEKLFF,TGTGCCAGCAGCCTACAGGGTGCGGGTGAAAAACTGTTTTTT
TRBJ1-5,-,TRBV4-1,16,-,CASSQELGGAVRPQHF,TGCGCCAGCAGCCAAGAATTAGGGGGGGCTGTACGGCCCCAGCATTTT
TRBJ2-7,-,TRBV28,15,-,CASSPLDSRLGRQYF,TGTGCCAGCAGTCCGCTCGATAGTCGACTCGGCCGGCAGTACTTC
TRBJ2-7,-,TRBV5-1,16,-,CASSAGLTLDPYEQYF,TGCGCCAGCAGCGCCGGACTAACCCTCGATCCATACGAGCAGTACTTC
TRBJ1-1,-,TRBV6-8,16,-,CASTSGRGHPGGEAFF,TGTGCCAGCACTTCCGGTCGGGGACACCCGGGCGGGGAAGCTTTCTTT
TRBJ2-5,-,TRBV7-8,18,-,CASSYRAQAEPTLETQYF,TGTGCCAGCAGCTACCGAGCACAGGCTGAGCCGACCTTAGAGACCCAGTACTTC
TRBJ1-4,-,TRBV7-8,14,-,CASSLVVGGEKLFF,TGTGCCAGCAGCTTAGTAGTAGGGGGTGAAAAACTGTTTTTT
TRBJ2-3,-,TRBV30,14,-,CAWSLALSTDTQYF,TGTGCCTGGAGCCTGGCTCTTAGCACAGATACGCAGTATTTT
TRBJ1-4,-,TRBV6-4,15,-,CASSETGQGPGKLFF,TGTGCCAGCAGTGAAACCGGACAAGGGCCGGGAAAACTGTTTTTT
TRBJ2-1,-,TRBV5-1,15,TRBD1,CASSLAGTGNNEQFF,TGCGCCAGCAGCTTGGCCGGGACAGGGAACAATGAGCAGTTCTTC
TRBJ1-5,-,TRBV6-5,14,TRBD1,CASSYGQGRQPQHF,TGTGCCAGCAGTTACGGACAGGGTCGTCAGCCCCAGCATTTT
TRBJ1-6,-,TRBV5-4,12,TRBD1,CASSSGTGALHF,TGTGCCAGCAGCTCGGGGACAGGGGCCCTCCACTTT
TRBJ2-3,-,TRBV5-1,16,TRBD1,CASSSDGTGGRRTQYF,TGCGCCAGCAGCTCGGACGGGACAGGGGGCAGGAGAACGCAGTATTTT
TRBJ2-1,once,TRBV7-2,15,TRBD2,CASSLVAGGKNEQFF,TGTGCCAGCAGCTTAGTGGCGGGAGGGAAAAATGAGCAGTTCTTC
TRBJ1-2,-,TRBV7-9,14,-,CASNPTVANYGYTF,TGTGCCAGTAACCCCACAGTAGCTAACTATGGCTACACCTTC
TRBJ1-2,once,TRBV10-1,14,TRBD1,CASSRDSAGYGYTF,TGCGCCAGCAGTAGGGACAGTGCGGGCTATGGCTACACCTTC
TRBJ2-3,-,TRBV5-5,14,-,CASSLGGSTDTQYF,TGTGCCAGCAGCTTGGGCGGGAGCACAGATACGCAGTATTTT
TRBJ2-7,few,TRBV5-1,13,-,CATSPGVDYEQYF,TGCGCCACTTCCCCAGGGGTAGATTACGAGCAGTACTTC
TRBJ2-3,-,TRBV27,13,-,CASSFFGTDTQYF,TGTGCCAGCAGTTTCTTCGGCACAGATACGCAGTATTTT
TRBJ2-7,-,TRBV19,13,-,CASSMSDTYEQYF,TGTGCCAGTAGTATGTCAGACACCTACGAGCAGTACTTC
TRBJ2-1,-,TRBV29-1,13,-,CSAIASSYNEQFF,TGCAGCGCGATAGCGAGCTCCTACAATGAGCAGTTCTTC
TRBJ1-1,-,TRBV18,17,-,CASSPLPGHFMNTEAFF,TGTGCCAGCTCACCGCTACCGGGACACTTTATGAACACTGAAGCTTTCTTT
TRBJ2-7,-,TRBV9,15,TRBD1,CASSVDGTGVYEQYF,TGTGCCAGCAGCGTAGATGGGACAGGGGTGTACGAGCAGTACTTC
TRBJ2-2,-,TRBV27,15,-,CASSLRAGNTGELFF,TGTGCCAGCAGTTTGAGGGCCGGGAACACCGGGGAGCTGTTTTTT
TRBJ2-5,-,TRBV10-1,13,-,CASSYRQQETQYF,TGCGCCAGCAGTTACCGACAGCAAGAGACCCAGTACTTC
TRBJ2-1,-,TRBV9,14,-,CASSDQGPYNEQFF,TGTGCCAGCAGCGACCAGGGCCCCTACAATGAGCAGTTCTTC
TRBJ2-1,once,TRBV5-6,11,-,CASSLSRVQFF,TGTGCCAGCAGCTTGAGCAGGGTGCAGTTCTTC
TRBJ2-3,-,TRBV5-5,16,TRBD2,CASRQLTSGATDTQYF,TGTGCCAGCCGACAACTGACTAGCGGGGCCACAGATACGCAGTATTTT
TRBJ2-3,once,TRBV4-2,18,-,CASSQEELGKRPTDTQYF,TGTGCCAGCAGCCAAGAGGAACTCGGGAAAAGACCCACAGATACGCAGTATTTT
TRBJ1-2,-,TRBV19,14,-,CASTTRGTPWNYTF,TGTGCCAGTACTACTCGAGGGACACCCTGGAACTACACCTTC
TRBJ2-3,-,TRBV4-1,18,TRBD2,CASSQVALAGGLADTQYF,TGCGCCAGCAGCCAAGTTGCACTAGCGGGAGGATTGGCAGATACGCAGTATTTT
TRBJ1-1,-,TRBV6-5,14,-,CASSYSGGSTEAFF,TGTGCCAGCAGTTACTCGGGGGGGAGCACTGAAGCTTTCTTT
TRBJ1-4,-,TRBV7-9,16,-,CASSRDTEPTNEKLFF,TGTGCCAGCAGCCGAGACACCGAACCAACTAATGAAAAACTGTTTTTT
TRBJ2-7,-,TRBV5-4,12,-,CASSLEVYEQYF,TGTGCCAGCAGCTTAGAGGTCTACGAGCAGTACTTC
TRBJ1-1,once,TRBV5-1,15,TRBD1,CASSFYRGRGTEAFF,TGCGCCAGCAGCTTTTACAGGGGGCGGGGGACTGAAGCTTTCTTT
TRBJ2-7,-,TRBV9,16,TRBD2,CASSVGLADLLGEQYF,TGTGCCAGCAGCGTCGGACTAGCCGACCTCCTCGGCGAGCAGTACTTC
TRBJ1-4,-,TRBV10-3,14,TRBD1,CAISETGGNEKLFF,TGTGCCATCAGTGAGACAGGGGGGAATGAAAAACTGTTTTTT
TRBJ2-1,-,TRBV7-9,13,-,CASSLGTHNEQFF,TGTGCCAGCAGCTTAGGGACTCACAATGAGCAGTTCTTC